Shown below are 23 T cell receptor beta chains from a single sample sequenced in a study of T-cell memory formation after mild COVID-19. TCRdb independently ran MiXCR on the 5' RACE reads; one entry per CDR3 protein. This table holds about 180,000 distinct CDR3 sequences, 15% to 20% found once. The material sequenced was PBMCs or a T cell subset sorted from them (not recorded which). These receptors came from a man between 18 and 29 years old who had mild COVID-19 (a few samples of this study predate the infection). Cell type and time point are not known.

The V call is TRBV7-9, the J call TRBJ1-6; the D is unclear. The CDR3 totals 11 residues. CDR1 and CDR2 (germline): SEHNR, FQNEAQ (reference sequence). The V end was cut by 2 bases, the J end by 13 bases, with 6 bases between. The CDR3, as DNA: TGTGCCAGCAGCTTACCCGGGCCCCTCCACTTT. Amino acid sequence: CASSLPGPLHF.

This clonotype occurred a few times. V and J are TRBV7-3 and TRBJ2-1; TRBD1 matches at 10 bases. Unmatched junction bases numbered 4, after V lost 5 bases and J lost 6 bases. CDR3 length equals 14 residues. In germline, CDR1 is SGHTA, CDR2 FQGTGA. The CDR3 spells CASSPGQGSNEQFF. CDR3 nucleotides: TGTGCCAGCAGCCCGGGACAGGGGAGCAATGAGCAGTTCTTC.

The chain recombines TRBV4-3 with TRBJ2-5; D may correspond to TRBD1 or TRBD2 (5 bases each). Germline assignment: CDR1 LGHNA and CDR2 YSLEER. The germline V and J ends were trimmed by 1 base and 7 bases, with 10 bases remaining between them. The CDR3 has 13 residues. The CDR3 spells CASSQAYGGTQYF. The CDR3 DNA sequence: TGCGCCAGCAGCCAAGCCTATGGGGGGACCCAGTACTTC.

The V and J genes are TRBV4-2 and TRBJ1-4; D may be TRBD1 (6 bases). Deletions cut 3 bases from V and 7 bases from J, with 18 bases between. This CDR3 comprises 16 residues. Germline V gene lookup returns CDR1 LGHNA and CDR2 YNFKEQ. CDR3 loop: CASSHGTPPGGEKLFF. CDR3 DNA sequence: TGTGCCAGCAGCCACGGGACACCCCCGGGAGGTGAAAAACTGTTTTTT.

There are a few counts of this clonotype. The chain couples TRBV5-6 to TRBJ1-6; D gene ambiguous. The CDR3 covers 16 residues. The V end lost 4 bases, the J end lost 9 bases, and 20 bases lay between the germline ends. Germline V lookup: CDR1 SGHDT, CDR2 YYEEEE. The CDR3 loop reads CASSGRSSSFGSPLHF. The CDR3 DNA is TGTGCCAGCAGCGGCAGGTCGAGCTCTTTTGGTTCACCCCTCCACTTT.

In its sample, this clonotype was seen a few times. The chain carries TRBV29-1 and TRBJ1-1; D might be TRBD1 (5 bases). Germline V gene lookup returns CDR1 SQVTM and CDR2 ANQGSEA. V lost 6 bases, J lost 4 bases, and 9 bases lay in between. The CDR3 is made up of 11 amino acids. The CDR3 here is CSVSGVTEAFF. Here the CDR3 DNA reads TGCAGCGTGTCGGGGGTCACTGAAGCTTTCTTT.

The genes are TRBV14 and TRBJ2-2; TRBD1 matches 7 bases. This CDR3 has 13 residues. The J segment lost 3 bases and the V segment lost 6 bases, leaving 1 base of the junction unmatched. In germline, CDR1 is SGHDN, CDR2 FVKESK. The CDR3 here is CASRGQYTGELFF. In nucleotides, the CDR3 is TGTGCCAGCAGGGGACAGTACACCGGGGAGCTGTTTTTT. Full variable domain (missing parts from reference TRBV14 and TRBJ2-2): EAGVTQFPSHSVIEKGQTVTLRCDPISGHDNLYWYRRVMGKEIKFLLHFVKESKQDESGMPNNRFLAERTGGTYSTLKVQPAELEDSGVYFCASRGQYTGELFFGEGSRLTVL.

The CDR3 sequence: CATRGNSDTQYF. CDR3 nucleotides: TGTGCCACCAGAGGGAATTCAGATACGCAGTATTTT. The chain recombines TRBV24-1 with TRBJ2-3; no firm D call. The CDR3 contains 12 residues. Per the germline V gene, CDR1 is KGHDR and CDR2 is SFDVKD. The ends were cut back, 7 bases at V and 4 bases at J, with 8 bases in the middle.

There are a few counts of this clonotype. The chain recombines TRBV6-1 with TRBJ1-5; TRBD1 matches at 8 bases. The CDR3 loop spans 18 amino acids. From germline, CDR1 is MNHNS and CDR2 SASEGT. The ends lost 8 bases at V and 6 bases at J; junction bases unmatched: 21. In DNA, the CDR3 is TGTGCCAGCGGAGGCCCTCTTACAGGGGGTAGTGCGAGTCAGCCCCAGCATTTT. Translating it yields CASGGPLTGGSASQPQHF.

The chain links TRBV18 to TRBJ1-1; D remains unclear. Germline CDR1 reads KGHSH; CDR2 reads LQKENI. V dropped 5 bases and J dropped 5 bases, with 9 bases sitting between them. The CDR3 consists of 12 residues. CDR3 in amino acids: CASSDYGTEAFF. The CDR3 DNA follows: TGTGCCAGCTCAGATTATGGTACTGAAGCTTTCTTT.

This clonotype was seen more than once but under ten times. CDR3 in DNA: TGCGCCAGCAGCCCACGGACTAGCACGCAGTATTTT. As protein: CASSPRTSTQYF. This rearrangement joins TRBV4-1 to TRBJ2-3; 8 bases line up with TRBD2. This CDR3 is built from 12 residues. Germline CDR1 and CDR2: MGHRA and YSYEKL. V dropped 4 bases and J dropped 9; count of bases not matched to a gene: 3.

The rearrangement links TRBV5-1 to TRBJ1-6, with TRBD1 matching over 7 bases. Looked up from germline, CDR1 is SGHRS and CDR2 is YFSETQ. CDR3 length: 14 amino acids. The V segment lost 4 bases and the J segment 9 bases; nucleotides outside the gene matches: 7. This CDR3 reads CASSTDRHGSPLHF. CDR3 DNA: TGCGCCAGCAGCACGGACAGGCATGGTTCACCCCTCCACTTT.

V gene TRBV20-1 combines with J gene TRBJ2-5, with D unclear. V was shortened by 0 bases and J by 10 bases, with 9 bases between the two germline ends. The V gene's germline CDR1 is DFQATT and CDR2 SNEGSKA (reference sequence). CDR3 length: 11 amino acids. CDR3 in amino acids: CSAREPANQYF. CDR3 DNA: TGCAGTGCTAGAGAGCCGGCGAACCAGTACTTC.

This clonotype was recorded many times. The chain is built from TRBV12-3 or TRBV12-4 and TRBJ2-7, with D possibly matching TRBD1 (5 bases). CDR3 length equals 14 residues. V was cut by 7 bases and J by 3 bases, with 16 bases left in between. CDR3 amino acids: CASTLQTAGYEQYF. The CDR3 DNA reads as TGTGCCAGCACTCTTCAGACAGCTGGCTACGAGCAGTACTTC.

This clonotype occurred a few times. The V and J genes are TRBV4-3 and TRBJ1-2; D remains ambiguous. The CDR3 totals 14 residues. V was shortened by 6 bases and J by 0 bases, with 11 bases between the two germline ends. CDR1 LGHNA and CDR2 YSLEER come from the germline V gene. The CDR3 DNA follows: TGCGCCAGCAGGAAAGACCCCACTAACTATGGCTACACCTTC. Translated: CASRKDPTNYGYTF.

DNA of the CDR3: TGTGCCAGCACAACAGGGGGGTTCAAGACCTACGAGCAGTACTTC. It yields the protein CASTTGGFKTYEQYF. The chain recombines TRBV6-6 with TRBJ2-7; 8 bases match TRBD1. The CDR3 has 15 amino acids. Losses at the gene ends were 7 bases for V and 2 bases for J; bases not matched to a gene: 10. From germline, CDR1 is MNHNY and CDR2 SVGAGI (reference sequence).

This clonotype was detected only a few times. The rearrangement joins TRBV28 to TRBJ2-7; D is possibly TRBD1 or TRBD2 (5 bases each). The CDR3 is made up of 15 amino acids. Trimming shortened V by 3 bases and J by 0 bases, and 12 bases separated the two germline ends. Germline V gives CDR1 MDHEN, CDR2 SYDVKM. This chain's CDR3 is CASSFAPGPSYEQYV. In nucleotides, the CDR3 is TGTGCCAGCAGTTTTGCGCCGGGACCCTCCTACGAGCAGTACGTC.

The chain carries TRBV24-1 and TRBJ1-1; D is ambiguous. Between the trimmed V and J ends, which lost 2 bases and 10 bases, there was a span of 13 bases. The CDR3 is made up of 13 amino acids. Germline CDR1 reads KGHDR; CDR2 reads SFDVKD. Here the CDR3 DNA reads TGTGCCACCAGTGATTCGTGGGAGGACGGAGCTTTCTTT. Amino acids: CATSDSWEDGAFF.

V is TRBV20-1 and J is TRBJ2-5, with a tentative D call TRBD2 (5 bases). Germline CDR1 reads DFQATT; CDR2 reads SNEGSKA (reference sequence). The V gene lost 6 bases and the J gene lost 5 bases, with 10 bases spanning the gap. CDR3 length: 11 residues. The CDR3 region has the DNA TGCAGTGCCCGGAAGCGGGAGACCCAGTACTTC. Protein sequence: CSARKRETQYF.

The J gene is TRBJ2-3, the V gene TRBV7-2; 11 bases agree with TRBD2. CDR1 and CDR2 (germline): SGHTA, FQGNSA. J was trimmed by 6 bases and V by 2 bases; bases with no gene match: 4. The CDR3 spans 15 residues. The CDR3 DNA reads TGTGCCAGCAGCTTACCGCTAGCGGGGGGCGATACGCAGTATTTT. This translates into CASSLPLAGGDTQYF.

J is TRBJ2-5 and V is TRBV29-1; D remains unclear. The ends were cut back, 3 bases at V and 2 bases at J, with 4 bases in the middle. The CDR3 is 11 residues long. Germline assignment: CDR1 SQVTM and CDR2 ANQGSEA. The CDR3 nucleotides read TGCAGCGTTGACCGTCAAGAGACCCAGTACTTC. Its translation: CSVDRQETQYF.

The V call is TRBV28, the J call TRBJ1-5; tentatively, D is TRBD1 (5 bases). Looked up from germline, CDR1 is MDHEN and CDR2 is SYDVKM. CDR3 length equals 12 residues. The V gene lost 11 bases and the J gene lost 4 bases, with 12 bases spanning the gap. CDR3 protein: CAAGLGNQPQHF. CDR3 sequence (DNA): TGTGCCGCAGGGCTGGGAAATCAGCCCCAGCATTTT.

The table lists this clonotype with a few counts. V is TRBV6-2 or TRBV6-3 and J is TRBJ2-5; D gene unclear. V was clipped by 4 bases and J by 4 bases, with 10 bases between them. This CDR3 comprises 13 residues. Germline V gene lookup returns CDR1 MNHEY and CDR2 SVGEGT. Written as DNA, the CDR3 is TGTGCCAGCAGTTTAATCGGTCGAGAGACCCAGTACTTC. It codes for CASSLIGRETQYF.